The 10 T cell receptor beta chains listed next were all sequenced from one sample in a study of shared clonotypes between healthy human individuals. Measured with immunoSEQ multiplex PCR; TCRdb has only the in-frame clones, and not every one. The table lists 2.3 million or so clones, over 90% of them singletons, with 0.39% in the top ten. Sequenced material: naive CD4+ T cells from PBMCs. Stated subset: CD45RA+ positively selected. The receptor source for this set is a man between 18 and 29 years old in good health. Some clones in this sample may be carry-over from other donors' samples.

The rearrangement joins TRBV5-1 to TRBJ2-3; no firm D call. The CDR3 is 14 amino acids. Trimming shortened V by 0 bases and J by 5 bases, and 10 bases separated the two germline ends. Germline CDR1 is SGHRS and CDR2 is YFSETQ. CDR3 bases: TGCGCCAGCAGCTTGGGGGCGCCGGGAGATACGCAGTATTTT. Its translation: CASSLGAPGDTQYF. The variable domain in full, completed from reference TRBV5-1 and TRBJ2-3, reads KAGVTQTPRYLIKTRGQQVTLSCSPISGHRSVSWYQQTPGQGLQFLFEYFSETQRNKGNFPGRFSGRQFSNSRSEMNVSTLELGDSALYLCASSLGAPGDTQYFGPGTRLTVL.

The chain employs TRBV6-1 and TRBJ2-4, with 7 positions matching TRBD2. This CDR3 contains 13 residues. Germline V gene sequence: CDR1 MNHNS, CDR2 SASEGT. Trimming cost V 0 bases and J 15 bases; bases outside gene matches: 8. The CDR3 coding sequence is TGTGCCAGCAGTGAAGCGCAACTAGCGATGGGGTACTTC. This gives the protein CASSEAQLAMGYF.

J is TRBJ2-7 and V is TRBV2; D is unclear. The CDR3 spans 10 residues. Trimming removed 6 bases at V and 6 bases at J, with 6 bases between. Germline CDR1 and CDR2: SNHLY and FYNNEI. CDR3 sequence: CASRSTEQYF. The CDR3 nucleotides read TGTGCCAGCAGATCGACCGAGCAGTACTTC. The full variable domain, its missing parts supplied by reference TRBV2 and TRBJ2-7, is EPEVTQTPSHQVTQMGQEVILRCVPISNHLYFYWYRQILGQKVEFLVSFYNNEISEKSEIFDDQFSVERPDGSNFTLKIRSTKLEDSAMYFCASRSTEQYFGPGTRLTVT.

The chain uses TRBV5-5 and TRBJ2-7; 8 nucleotides agree with TRBD1. With V trimmed by 3 bases and J by 2 bases, 10 bases remained unmatched. Per germline, CDR1 SGHKS and CDR2 YYEKEE (reference sequence). The CDR3 has 16 residues. The DNA of the CDR3 is TGTGCCAGCAGCTCCCCTCCTCGGACAGGGACCTACGAGCAGTACTTC. Translating it yields CASSSPPRTGTYEQYF.

This clone has only a few counts. The gene calls are TRBV10-2 and TRBJ2-3; 7 bases fit TRBD2. There are 17 residues in the CDR3. Germline-derived CDR1 and CDR2 are WSHSY and SAAADI. V was clipped by 3 bases and J by 3 bases; unmatched bases: 12. The CDR3 reads CASSDYPWAGDTDTQYF. CDR3 sequence (DNA): TGCGCCAGCAGTGATTACCCTTGGGCGGGAGATACAGATACGCAGTATTTT.

V and J are TRBV15 and TRBJ1-1; D ambiguous. V dropped 0 bases and J dropped 0 bases, with 8 bases sitting between them. Germline-derived CDR1 and CDR2 are LNHNV and YYDKDF (reference sequence). The CDR3 loop spans 15 amino acids. The CDR3 bases are TGTGCCACCAGCAGAGATAGCGGTTTGAACACTGAAGCTTTCTTT. Its protein product is CATSRDSGLNTEAFF. Full variable domain (remainder filled in from reference TRBV15 and TRBJ1-1): DAMVIQNPRYQVTQFGKPVTLSCSQTLNHNVMYWYQQKSSQAPKLLFHYYDKDFNNEADTPDNFQSRRPNTSFCFLDIRSPGLGDTAMYLCATSRDSGLNTEAFFGQGTRLTVV.

This chain uses TRBV28 with TRBJ1-1; D ambiguous. The CDR3 length is 11 residues. V gave up 6 bases and J gave up 7 bases, with 9 bases separating them. Germline CDR1 is MDHEN and CDR2 is SYDVKM. Here the CDR3 reads CASRTHSEAFF. CDR3 coding DNA: TGTGCCAGCAGGACTCACAGTGAAGCTTTCTTT.

The chain has TRBV15 and TRBJ1-5; TRBD1 might be the D (5 bases). CDR1 is LNHNV and CDR2 is YYDKDF in the germline V gene (reference sequence). The length of the CDR3 is 14 residues. The V gene lost 0 bases and the J gene lost 10 bases, with 13 bases spanning the gap. The CDR3 here is CATSRDRDGVPQHF. CDR3 nucleotide sequence: TGTGCCACCAGCAGAGATCGGGACGGGGTACCCCAGCATTTT.

The chain combines TRBV29-1 with TRBJ1-5, with 7 nucleotides matching TRBD1. The ends lost 8 bases at V and 0 bases at J; junction bases unmatched: 7. The germline CDR1 and CDR2 sequences are SQVTM and ANQGSEA. The CDR3 covers 14 residues. CDR3 protein: CSIRQGNSNQPQHF. The CDR3 DNA reads as TGCAGCATTAGACAGGGCAATAGCAATCAGCCCCAGCATTTT.

The gene calls are TRBV7-9 and TRBJ2-5, with 11 bases identical to TRBD2. CDR1 is SEHNR and CDR2 is FQNEAQ in the germline V gene (reference sequence). The CDR3 loop spans 16 amino acids. The J segment lost 2 bases and the V segment lost 4 bases, leaving 6 bases of the junction unmatched. The CDR3 here is CASSWRGLAAQETQYF. The CDR3 nucleotides read TGTGCCAGCAGCTGGCGGGGACTAGCGGCACAAGAGACCCAGTACTTC.